A selection of T cell receptor beta chains follows, all from one sample in a study of Ad26.COV2.S vaccination and SARS-CoV-2 variants. Some clones are missing from TCRdb's copy, which holds only in-frame ones; the method was immunoSEQ multiplex PCR. Found here are a few hundred thousand clones, about four fifths of them singletons; the top ten hold 7% to 9.5%. The sample in question was peripheral blood, obtained in a trial of Ad26.COV2.S vaccine versus placebo. The receptor source for this set is a person aged 18-65 years who received the Ad26.COV2.S COVID-19 vaccine or a placebo. Both conserved end residues are part of each CDR3. The order of the fields is V gene, J gene, clone size, D gene, CDR3 protein, CDR3 DNA. A D gene is named only where the DNA matches it firmly. Not all rows give a size; the values are once, few, many and, for expanded clones, a class.

TRBV4-1	TRBJ1-3	few	-	CASSSYSGLPSGNTIYF	TGCGCCAGCAGTTCGTACTCAGGGCTCCCCTCTGGAAACACCATATATTTT
TRBV7-7	TRBJ2-5	-	TRBD1	CASSAGTGGLRTQYF	TGTGCCAGCAGCGCCGGGACAGGGGGCCTCCGGACCCAGTACTTC
TRBV10-1	TRBJ1-2	-	-	CAGLTREYGYTF	TGCGCCGGACTCACCAGGGAGTACGGCTACACCTTC
TRBV5-5	TRBJ2-5	once	TRBD1	CASSPRTGAPQETQYF	TGTGCCAGCAGCCCGAGGACAGGGGCCCCCCAAGAGACCCAGTACTTC
TRBV7-2	TRBJ2-7	few	-	CASSKMERGEQYF	TGTGCCAGCAGTAAAATGGAACGCGGGGAGCAGTACTTC
TRBV7-7	TRBJ2-1	once	-	CASSFGAGSYNEQFF	TGTGCCAGCAGCTTCGGGGCGGGCTCCTACAATGAGCAGTTCTTC
TRBV6-6	TRBJ1-6	few	-	CASREKNSPLHF	TGTGCCAGCAGGGAGAAGAATTCACCCCTCCACTTT
TRBV2	TRBJ1-2	-	TRBD1	CAGRDSGLDGYTF	TGTGCCGGCCGGGACAGCGGGTTAGATGGCTACACCTTC
TRBV6-1	TRBJ2-1	-	TRBD2	CASSERSSGVNEQFF	TGTGCCAGCAGTGAAAGGTCTAGCGGAGTGAATGAGCAGTTCTTC
TRBV7-2	TRBJ1-1	-	TRBD1	CASSLALGQNFEAFF	TGTGCCAGCAGCTTAGCCTTGGGACAGAACTTTGAAGCTTTCTTT
TRBV12-5	TRBJ1-2	-	-	CASGFWGATGRDYGYTF	TGTGCTAGTGGTTTTTGGGGGGCGACTGGACGTGACTATGGCTACACCTTC
TRBV28	TRBJ1-6	-	-	CASSSLIESSPLHF	TGTGCCAGCAGTTCACTAATCGAGAGTTCACCCCTCCACTTT
TRBV3-1/TRBV3-2	TRBJ2-1	-	-	CASSQYPGPYNEQFF	TGTGCCAGCAGCCAATACCCGGGCCCCTACAATGAGCAGTTCTTC
TRBV5-4	TRBJ1-2	once	TRBD1	CASSLWQGAWGYTF	TGTGCCAGCAGCTTGTGGCAGGGGGCATGGGGCTACACCTTC
TRBV7-9	TRBJ2-4	-	-	CASSLVSAKNIQYF	TGTGCCAGCAGCTTAGTTTCAGCCAAAAACATTCAGTACTTC
TRBV11-2	TRBJ2-7	-	-	CASSLARGQGISYEQYF	TGTGCCAGCAGCTTAGCCCGAGGGCAGGGAATTTCCTACGAGCAGTACTTC
TRBV7-2	TRBJ2-7	-	TRBD2	CASSLPGLAGGQISYEQYF	TGTGCCAGCAGCCTCCCAGGACTAGCGGGGGGCCAAATCTCCTACGAGCAGTACTTC
TRBV6-5	TRBJ2-6	-	-	CASKGGANVLTF	TGTGCCAGCAAGGGTGGGGCCAACGTCCTGACTTTC
TRBV29-1	TRBJ2-3	-	-	CSVLGGIVTDTQYF	TGCAGCGTTCTTGGGGGGATCGTGACAGATACGCAGTATTTT
TRBV7-2	TRBJ2-2	once	-	CASSFFNTGELFF	TGTGCCAGCAGCTTCTTTAACACCGGGGAGCTGTTTTTT